Sequencing of this TCR beta chain was carried out in a study of beta chain features in type 1 diabetes. Looking at the study overall: Across every sample, around 98 million sorted cells were examined in total.

Every isolated RNA sample was fully reverse transcribed, so sequencing captured expressed TCRB transcripts. Produced via immunoSEQ multiplex PCR; TCRdb's table is partial and in-frame only. The repertoire includes about 360,000 clones, approximately 12% of them detected once, and around 0.02% sits in the top ten. Each of the sorted populations had a purity greater than 95%. The sample comprised naive CD4+ T cells from blood. This receptor was obtained from a man aged 18 to 30 in good health.

The CDR3 bases are TGTGCCAGCAGCTCAAAACTAGCGGGAGGCTCCTACGAGCAGTACTTC. It encodes CASSSKLAGGSYEQYF. This chain uses TRBV7-9 with TRBJ2-7; TRBD2 agrees at 12 bases. Unmatched junction bases numbered 4, after V lost 4 bases and J lost 0 bases. Germline CDR1 and CDR2: SEHNR and FQNEAQ (reference sequence). The CDR3 covers 16 residues.